This entry describes one T cell receptor beta chain. Time point noted: cycle 4 day 1 (C4D1), after more than 5 weeks of nivolumab. All patients experienced relapse after autologous stem cell transplantation, and brentuximab vedotin exposure was variable. Thawed PBMCs yielded CD4+ T cells through magnetic negative selection. Sequenced by immunoSEQ multiplex PCR; TCRdb stores in-frame clones only, minus some. The sample holds almost 30,000 clones, about four fifths seen once. The data stem from a study of PD-1 blockade in classical Hodgkin lymphoma. CDR1 and CDR2 (germline): SGHRS, YFSETQ. CDR3 length: 14 residues. Trimming removed 4 bases from V and 0 bases from J, with 10 bases in between.

The sequence was collected from a human donor with classical Hodgkin lymphoma. Sequenced material: CD4+ T cells from blood, taken before the fourth cycle of nivolumab. The V gene is TRBV5-1, the J gene TRBJ2-5; either TRBD1 or TRBD2 may fit D (5 bases each). CDR3 nucleotides: TGCGCCAGCAGCCTGGGACGGAACCAAGAGACCCAGTACTTC. Its protein is CASSLGRNQETQYF.